The 24 T cell receptor beta chains below were found in one sample sequenced in a study of cytomegalovirus exposure and HLA in healthy donors. Amplification used 60 Vbeta primers and 13 Jbeta primers. TCRdb keeps only in-frame clones here, not all; method: immunoSEQ multiplex PCR. The table records 120,000 or so clones, 70% to 80% of them present only once. Sequencing was performed on PBMCs. All receptors come from a young man in good health and CMV-seronegative.

The rearrangement links TRBV11-2 to TRBJ1-6; D is possibly TRBD1 (5 bases). Trimming removed 5 bases from V and 10 bases from J, with 21 bases in between. Germline CDR1 and CDR2: SGHAT and FQNNGV. CDR3 size: 16 residues. CDR3 bases: TGTGCCAGCAGCCTAACTAGGACGGGGGAAGGGTCACCCCTCCACTTT. Translating gives CASSLTRTGEGSPLHF.

The V gene is TRBV4-3, the J gene TRBJ1-3; 9 bases are a match to TRBD1. This CDR3 is built from 15 residues. Trimming took 3 bases from V and 1 from J; bases not matched to a gene: 1. Germline V gene sequence: CDR1 LGHNA, CDR2 YSLEER. The CDR3 region is CASSQGQGSGNTIYF. The CDR3 DNA sequence: TGCGCCAGCAGCCAGGGACAGGGATCTGGAAACACCATATATTTT.

The genes are TRBV4-3 and TRBJ2-7; TRBD1 matches at 9 bases. V shed 1 base, J shed 1 base, and the junction held 5 bases outside the gene matches. The CDR3 has 16 amino acids. CDR1 LGHNA and CDR2 YSLEER come from the germline V gene. The CDR3 DNA sequence: TGCGCCAGCAGCCAAGGAACCGGGACAGGGTCCTACGAGCAGTACTTC. It yields the protein CASSQGTGTGSYEQYF.

This chain links TRBV5-1 with TRBJ2-5; TRBD1 is a possible D gene (5 bases). CDR3 length: 12 residues. Deletions cut 5 bases from V and 1 base from J, with 6 bases between. The germline CDR1 and CDR2 sequences are SGHRS and YFSETQ. CDR3 loop: CASRTVQETQYF. The CDR3, as DNA: TGCGCCAGCAGGACAGTCCAAGAGACCCAGTACTTC.

The CDR3 nucleotides read TGCGCCAGCAGCCATGCTACAGGGGTAAACTATGGCTACACCTTC. It codes for CASSHATGVNYGYTF. This sequence joins TRBV4-1 and TRBJ1-2, with 7 bases aligning to TRBD1. Germline V gene lookup returns CDR1 MGHRA and CDR2 YSYEKL. The CDR3 spans 15 residues. V gave up 3 bases and J gave up 2 bases; unmatched junction bases: 6.

This chain connects TRBV9 to TRBJ2-1, with D possibly TRBD2 on 5 matching bases. Trimming cost V 3 bases and J 2 bases, with 12 bases left between them. The CDR3 has 15 amino acids. Germline lookup yields CDR1 SGDLS and CDR2 YYNGEE. As DNA, the CDR3 is TGTGCCAGCAGCGATACTAGAAAGACCTACAATGAGCAGTTCTTC. Translated, it gives CASSDTRKTYNEQFF.

This chain uses TRBV10-3 with TRBJ1-5; D unclear. The CDR3 is 13 residues long. Trimming took 3 bases from V and 4 from J, leaving 7 bases between them. Germline loops: CDR1 ENHRY, CDR2 SYGVKD. CDR3 DNA: TGTGCCATCAGTGACCCCACTAATCAGCCCCAGCATTTT. Translation gives CAISDPTNQPQHF.

The rearrangement links TRBV6-5 to TRBJ2-7, with 8 bases fitting TRBD1. This CDR3 contains 14 residues. V shed 7 bases, J shed 1 base, and the junction held 6 bases outside the gene matches. The germline V gene has CDR1 MNHEY and CDR2 SVGAGI. CDR3 sequence reads: CASTTYRGSYEQYF. For the CDR3, the DNA is TGTGCCAGCACCACTTACAGGGGGTCCTACGAGCAGTACTTC.

The V and J genes are TRBV27 and TRBJ1-6, with D possibly being TRBD1 (6 bases). In germline, CDR1 is MNHEY, CDR2 SMNVEV (reference sequence). V was pared by 6 bases and J by 4 bases, with 16 bases between. The CDR3 loop spans 16 amino acids. The CDR3 reads CASRGAPTDYNSPLHF. The CDR3 bases are TGTGCCAGCAGGGGGGCCCCGACAGATTATAATTCACCCCTCCACTTT.

The rearrangement joins TRBV5-1 to TRBJ2-7; possibly TRBD2 for D (5 bases). V was trimmed by 2 bases and J by 2 bases, leaving 11 bases between them. Per germline, CDR1 SGHRS and CDR2 YFSETQ. This CDR3 region has 14 residues. DNA of the CDR3: TGCGCCAGCAGCTTCCGACGAGGGCCCTACGAGCAGTACTTC. Its translation is CASSFRRGPYEQYF.

This clone was observed a handful of times. The chain employs TRBV4-1 and TRBJ1-4; 8 bases line up with TRBD1. V lost 3 bases and J lost 7; bases outside the gene matches: 10. CDR3 length: 16 residues. Germline V gene data show CDR1 as MGHRA and CDR2 as YSYEKL. CDR3 sequence: CASSQAPQGATEKLFF. The CDR3 DNA sequence: TGCGCCAGCAGCCAGGCCCCTCAGGGGGCGACTGAAAAACTGTTTTTT.

This chain connects TRBV2 to TRBJ2-7, with a weak D call TRBD1 (5 bases). Germline-derived CDR1 and CDR2 are SNHLY and FYNNEI. This CDR3 region has 13 residues. V lost 4 bases and J lost 1, with 8 bases in between. The CDR3 DNA reads TGTGCCAGCAGTGGGGGCAGATCCTACGAGCAGTACTTC. It specifies CASSGGRSYEQYF.

The chain carries TRBV6-6 and TRBJ2-7, with TRBD1 matching over 7 bases. Germline loops: CDR1 MNHNY, CDR2 SVGAGI (reference sequence). This CDR3 has 16 residues. V shed 7 bases, J shed 2 bases, and the junction held 14 bases outside the gene matches. This CDR3 reads CASTAPPSGTAYEQYF. CDR3 nucleotide sequence: TGTGCCAGCACCGCCCCCCCCTCCGGGACAGCCTACGAGCAGTACTTC.

The chain is built from TRBV21-1 and TRBJ1-2; no check of the table's D call, TRBD1, against the DNA was made. TRBV21-1 has pseudogene status. The CDR3 runs to 17 residues. In DNA, the CDR3 is TGTGCCAGCAGCAAAATTCCCGCCAACAGAGCTAACTATGGCTACACCTTC. Translating gives CASSKIPANRANYGYTF.

The chain combines TRBV7-8 with TRBJ1-2; D is undetermined. Germline lookup yields CDR1 SGHVS and CDR2 FQNEAQ. This CDR3 region has 11 residues. V lost 2 bases and J 7 bases, leaving 5 bases between the germline ends. The CDR3 protein is CASSLYGGYTF. The CDR3 nucleotides read TGTGCCAGCAGCTTATACGGTGGCTACACCTTC.

The V call is TRBV9, the J call TRBJ2-3, with 12 positions matching TRBD2. The CDR3 runs 16 residues. Trimming removed 3 bases from V and 5 bases from J; junction bases left unmatched: 7. Germline V lookup: CDR1 SGDLS, CDR2 YYNGEE. As DNA, the CDR3 is TGTGCCAGCAGCGCGACTAGCGGGGGCCGGGGAGATACGCAGTATTTT. Its translation is CASSATSGGRGDTQYF.

The J gene is TRBJ2-5, the V gene TRBV28; D is undetermined. The CDR3 covers 13 residues. V dropped 2 bases and J dropped 3 bases, with 7 bases sitting between them. In germline, CDR1 is MDHEN, CDR2 SYDVKM. CDR3 loop: CASSLGPEETQYF. CDR3 DNA: TGTGCCAGCAGTTTAGGGCCAGAAGAGACCCAGTACTTC.

The rearrangement joins TRBV19 to TRBJ1-1; 7 nucleotides match TRBD1. The germline CDR1 and CDR2 sequences are LNHDA and SQIVND (reference sequence). The V and J ends lost 4 bases and 8 bases, in that order; junction bases with no gene match: 4. The CDR3 consists of 12 residues. This CDR3 is CASSNRGAEAFF. The CDR3 bases are TGTGCCAGTAGTAACAGGGGCGCCGAAGCTTTCTTT.

CDR3 nucleotides: TGTGCCAGTAGTATATTTATCTCGGGGGACTCCTATGGCTACACCTTC. Protein product: CASSIFISGDSYGYTF. The chain links TRBV19 to TRBJ1-2, with D maybe TRBD1 (5 bases). CDR1 is LNHDA, CDR2 SQIVND, per germline (reference sequence). Trimming cost V 2 bases and J 4 bases, with 17 bases left between them. This CDR3 is 16 amino acids long.

This clone was seen a few times. The chain uses TRBV2 and TRBJ1-1, with D possibly TRBD1 on 6 matching bases. With 7 bases removed from V and 5 bases from J, the gap between germline ends came to 11 bases. The CDR3 consists of 12 residues. CDR1 and CDR2 (germline): SNHLY, FYNNEI. The DNA of the CDR3 is TGTGCCAGCAACCCGAGGGGGACTGAAGCTTTCTTT. It encodes CASNPRGTEAFF.

This rearrangement joins TRBV7-2 to TRBJ1-2; D perhaps matches TRBD1 (5 bases). Germline V gene data show CDR1 as SGHTA and CDR2 as FQGNSA. V was trimmed by 7 bases and J by 8 bases, leaving 14 bases between them. The CDR3 runs to 12 residues. The CDR3 sequence is CASTGWGRGYTF. The CDR3, as DNA: TGTGCCAGCACCGGCTGGGGCCGCGGCTACACCTTC.

The J gene is TRBJ2-1, the V gene TRBV14; D call uncertain. The CDR3 is made up of 11 amino acids. Germline V gene data show CDR1 as SGHDN and CDR2 as FVKESK. The germline V and J ends were trimmed by 5 bases and 6 bases, with 5 bases remaining between them. The CDR3 DNA reads as TGTGCCAGCAGCAGCTCCAATGAGCAGTTCTTC. Translation gives CASSSSNEQFF.

The genes are TRBV6-5 and TRBJ1-1; unclear D gene. CDR3 size: 15 residues. CDR1 and CDR2 (germline): MNHEY, SVGAGI. V was trimmed by 6 bases and J by 0 bases, leaving 14 bases between them. Here the CDR3 DNA reads TGTGCCAGCAGGGCAATTTTGCGGGTGAACACTGAAGCTTTCTTT. It specifies CASRAILRVNTEAFF.

V and J are TRBV30 and TRBJ2-7; no clear D gene. Trimming left V 1 base short and J 3 bases short, with 7 bases between. Germline loops: CDR1 GTSNPN, CDR2 SVGIG (reference sequence). The CDR3 runs 12 residues. CDR3 DNA: TGTGCCTGGAGTGCGGTAAACTACGAGCAGTACTTC. Translation: CAWSAVNYEQYF.